This TCR beta chain was captured in a study of blood T cells in healthy people across ages. The germline CDR1 and CDR2 sequences are SGHTA and FQGNSA. This CDR3 has 15 amino acids. A sample-barcoded 5' primer and a J-beta primer mix were used in a second PCR of roughly 7 to 12 cycles. TCRdb passed the 5' RACE reads through MiXCR, listing each CDR3 protein once. The repertoire holds some 1.8 million distinct CDR3 sequences, with about two fifths as singletons. This clonotype was sampled from a human donor in good health. Input material: blood. The chain combines TRBV7-2 with TRBJ2-4, with D possibly TRBD2 on 5 matching bases. Judging by the DNA end, TRBJ2-7 fits better; the J call may be wrong. The CDR3 spells CASSLVPQPGSEQYF. CDR3 nucleotide sequence: TGTGCCAGCAGCTTAGTGCCCCAGCCGGGGAGCGAGCAGTACTTC.